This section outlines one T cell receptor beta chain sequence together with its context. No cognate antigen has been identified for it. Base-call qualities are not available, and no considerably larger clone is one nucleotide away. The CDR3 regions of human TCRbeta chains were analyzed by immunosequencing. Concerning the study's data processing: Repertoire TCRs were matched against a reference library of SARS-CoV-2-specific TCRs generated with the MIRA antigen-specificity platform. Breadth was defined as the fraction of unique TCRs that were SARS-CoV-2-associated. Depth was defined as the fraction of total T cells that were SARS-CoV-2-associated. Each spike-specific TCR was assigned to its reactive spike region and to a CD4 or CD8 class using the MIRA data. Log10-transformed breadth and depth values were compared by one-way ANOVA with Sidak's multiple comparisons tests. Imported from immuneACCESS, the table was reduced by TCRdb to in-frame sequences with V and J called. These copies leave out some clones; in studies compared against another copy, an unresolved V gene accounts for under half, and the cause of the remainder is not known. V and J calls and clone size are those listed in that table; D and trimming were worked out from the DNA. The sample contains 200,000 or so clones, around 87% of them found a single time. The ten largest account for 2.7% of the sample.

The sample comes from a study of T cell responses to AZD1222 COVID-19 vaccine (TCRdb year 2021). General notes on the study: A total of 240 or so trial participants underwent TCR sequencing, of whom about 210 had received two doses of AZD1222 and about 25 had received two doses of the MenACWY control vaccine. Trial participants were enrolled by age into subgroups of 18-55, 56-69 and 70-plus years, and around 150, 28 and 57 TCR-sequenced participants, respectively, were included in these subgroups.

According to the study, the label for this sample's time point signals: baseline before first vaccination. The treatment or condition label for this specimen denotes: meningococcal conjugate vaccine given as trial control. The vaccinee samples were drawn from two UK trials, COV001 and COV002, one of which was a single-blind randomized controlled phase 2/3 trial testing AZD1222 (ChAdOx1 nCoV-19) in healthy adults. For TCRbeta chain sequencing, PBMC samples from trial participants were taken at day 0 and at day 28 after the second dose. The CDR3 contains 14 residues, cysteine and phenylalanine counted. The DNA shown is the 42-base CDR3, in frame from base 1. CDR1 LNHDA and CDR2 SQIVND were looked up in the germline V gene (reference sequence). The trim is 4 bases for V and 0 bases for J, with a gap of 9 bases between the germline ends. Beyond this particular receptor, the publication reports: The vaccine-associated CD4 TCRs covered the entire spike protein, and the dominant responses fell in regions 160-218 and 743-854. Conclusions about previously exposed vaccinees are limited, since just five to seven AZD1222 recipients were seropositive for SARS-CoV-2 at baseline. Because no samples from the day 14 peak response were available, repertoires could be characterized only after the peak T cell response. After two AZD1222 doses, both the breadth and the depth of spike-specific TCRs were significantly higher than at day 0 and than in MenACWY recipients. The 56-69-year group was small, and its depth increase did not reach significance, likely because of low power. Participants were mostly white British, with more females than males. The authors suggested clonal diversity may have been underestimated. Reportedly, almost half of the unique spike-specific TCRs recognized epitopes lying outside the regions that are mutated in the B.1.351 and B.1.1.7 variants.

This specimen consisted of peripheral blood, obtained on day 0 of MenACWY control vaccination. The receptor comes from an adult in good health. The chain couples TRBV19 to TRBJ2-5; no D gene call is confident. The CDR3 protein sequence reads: CASSTGTYQETQYF. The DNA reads TGTGCCAGTAGTACAGGAACGTACCAAGAGACCCAGTACTTC.